This T cell receptor (beta chain) was identified in a study of shared clonotypes between healthy human individuals. The CDR3 sequence is 17 residues long. The trim removed 6 bases at V and 2 bases at J, leaving 14 bases unmatched. Germline CDR1 reads ENHRY; CDR2 reads SYGVKD. Profiled with immunoSEQ multiplex PCR; TCRdb holds only in-frame clones, not every one. Of more than 2 million clones listed, 95% are singletons. The receptor was derived from a young man in good health. The specimen sequenced was naive CD4+ T cells sorted from blood. Subset indicated: CD45RA+ positively selected. J is TRBJ2-3 and V is TRBV10-3; TRBD1 agrees at 7 bases. CDR3 amino acids: CAIRKTGAFSSTDTQYF. In DNA, the CDR3 is TGTGCCATCAGGAAAACAGGGGCCTTTTCCTCCACAGATACGCAGTATTTT.